This T cell receptor (beta chain) was identified during a study of human T cells and chemical hapten exposure. Study-level information: Small volume differences among pooled libraries mainly caused per-sample TCR yield variation. Study-level findings and limits: Expanded TCR counts at PT1 were positively correlated with the patch test score. Expanded TCRs were compared with controls, and the expanded TCRs formed significantly more large CDR3 similarity clusters.

On this clonotype: What it recognizes is unknown.

Regarding time point: patch test 1, 2 weeks after DPC sensitization. This sample's treatment: therapeutic diphenylcyclopropenone sensitization with weekly scalp DPC. TCRdb re-derived calls from the RACE reads in MiXCR, one entry per CDR3 protein. The top ten clones hold 7% to 10% of a sample with 350,000 or so distinct CDR3 sequences, around 7% of them seen once. Sequencing was performed on whole blood, taken in connection with sensitization to the hapten diphenylcyclopropenone (DPC). The TCR was taken from a woman under 30 with alopecia areata. Some clones in this sample may be carry-over from other donors' samples.

The CDR3 nucleotides are TGTGCCAGCAGCAGCAGGCCGGACCTGGCTGAAGCTTTCTTT. As protein: CASSSRPDLAEAFF. The chain joins TRBV5-4 to TRBJ1-1; D is undetermined. CDR1 SGHNT and CDR2 YYREEE come from the germline V gene (reference sequence). Trimming stripped 4 bases from V and 6 bases from J, with 16 bases between. The CDR3 contains 14 residues.